The entry below describes one TCR beta chain. This specimen belongs to a study of shared clonotypes between healthy human individuals. The repertoire was sequenced with immunoSEQ multiplex PCR; TCRdb's copy has only in-frame clones and lacks some. The repertoire consists of approximately 500,000 clones, with about three quarters occurring once and the leading ten covering around 13%. This CDR3 has 15 residues. With 0 bases removed from V and 4 bases from J, the gap between germline ends came to 14 bases. Per germline, CDR1 SGHRS and CDR2 YFSETQ. The specimen sequenced was PBMCs. The chain joins TRBV5-1 to TRBJ2-7, with D perhaps given as TRBD1 or TRBD2 (5 bases each). The receptor comes from a woman in her thirties or forties in good health. Some clones in this sample may be carry-over from other donors' samples. The CDR3 nucleotides read TGCGCCAGCAGCTTGGCCGGGACCGCGGGTTACGAGCAGTACTTC. Translation gives CASSLAGTAGYEQYF.